These T cell receptor beta chains were read from a single sample in a study of cytomegalovirus exposure and HLA in healthy donors. Sequencing used immunoSEQ multiplex PCR; TCRdb keeps in-frame clones, though not all of them. This table has around 300,000 clones, approximately 83% appearing once. The specimen sequenced was PBMCs. All receptors come from a woman between 18 and 29 years old in good health and CMV-seronegative. CDR3s include the opening cysteine and the closing phenylalanine or tryptophan. Fields, in order: V gene, clone size, D gene, J gene, CDR3 protein, CDR3 DNA. The D gene is left open where the match is weak. Some rows have no size entry. The others give once, few or many, or a class for an expanded clone.

TRBV2	.	.	TRBJ1-2	CASSDVGGNYGYTF	TGTGCCAGCAGTGACGTCGGGGGGAACTATGGCTACACCTTC
TRBV4-3	.	.	TRBJ1-2	CASSPRGGMNYGYTF	TGCGCCAGCAGCCCTCGGGGAGGTATGAACTATGGCTACACCTTC
TRBV10-3	.	.	TRBJ1-5	CAIGRDAQHF	TGTGCCATCGGCCGGGATGCCCAGCATTTT
TRBV7-4	.	.	TRBJ1-2	CASSLGPANYGYTF	TGTGCCAGCAGCTTAGGGCCCGCTAACTATGGCTACACCTTC
TRBV6-1	.	.	TRBJ1-4	CASSLNEKLFF	TGTGCCAGCAGTCTGAATGAAAAACTGTTTTTT
TRBV4-1	.	.	TRBJ1-4	CASSQKPYSEKLFF	TGCGCCAGCAGCCAAAAACCGTACTCTGAAAAACTGTTTTTT
TRBV30	.	TRBD1	TRBJ1-6	CASRDRDRGSYNSPLHF	TGTGCCTCCCGGGACAGGGATCGTGGCTCCTATAATTCACCCCTCCACTTT
TRBV6-5	.	.	TRBJ1-2	CASKALQGGYTF	TGTGCCAGTAAGGCCCTCCAGGGTGGCTACACCTTC
TRBV10-2	.	.	TRBJ1-2	CASSESRQAYGYTF	TGCGCCAGCAGTGAGTCGAGACAGGCCTATGGCTACACCTTC
TRBV5-1	once	TRBD2	TRBJ2-3	CASSIGLAGTDTQYF	TGCGCCAGCAGCATCGGACTAGCTGGCACAGATACGCAGTATTTT
TRBV6-5	once	.	TRBJ2-7	CASTLGGERYF	TGTGCCAGCACTCTAGGGGGTGAGAGGTACTTC
TRBV29-1	.	.	TRBJ2-1	CSVDLRAGAYNEQFF	TGCAGCGTTGACTTGCGGGCAGGAGCCTACAATGAGCAGTTCTTC
TRBV18	once	.	TRBJ2-2	CASSPLTRGTNTGELFF	TGTGCCAGCTCACCACTTACCAGGGGCACGAACACCGGGGAGCTGTTTTTT